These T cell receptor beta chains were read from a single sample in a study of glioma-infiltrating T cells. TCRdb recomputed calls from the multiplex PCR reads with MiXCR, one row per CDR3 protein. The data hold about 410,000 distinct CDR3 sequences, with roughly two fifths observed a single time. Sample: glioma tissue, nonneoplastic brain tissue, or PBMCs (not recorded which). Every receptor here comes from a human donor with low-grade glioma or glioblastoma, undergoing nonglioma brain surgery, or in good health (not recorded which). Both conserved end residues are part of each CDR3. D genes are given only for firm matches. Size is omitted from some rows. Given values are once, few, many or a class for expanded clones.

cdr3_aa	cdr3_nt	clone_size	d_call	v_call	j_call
CASSSGLHGYNSPLHF	TGCGCCAGCAGTTCGGGACTTCACGGTTATAATTCACCCCTCCACTTT	-	-	TRBV4-1	TRBJ1-6
CSAKGHPLEQYF	TGCAGTGCTAAGGGGCACCCCTTGGAGCAGTACTTC	few	-	TRBV20-1	TRBJ2-7
CSARGWGRVSNQPQHF	TGCAGTGCTAGAGGTTGGGGCAGGGTAAGCAATCAGCCCCAGCATTTT	few	-	TRBV20-1	TRBJ1-5
CAIGPSGTWETQYF	TGTGCCATCGGCCCTAGCGGGACTTGGGAGACCCAGTACTTC	few	TRBD2	TRBV10-3	TRBJ2-5
CASGRYEMNTEAFF	TGTGCCAGCGGACGATACGAGATGAACACTGAAGCTTTCTTT	many	-	TRBV7-2	TRBJ1-1
CASRRDVNTGELFF	TGTGCCAGCCGCAGGGATGTAAACACCGGGGAGCTGTTTTTT	few	-	TRBV28	TRBJ2-2
CATGFKQGLEAFF	TGTGCCACCGGATTCAAACAGGGGCTTGAAGCTTTCTTT	-	TRBD1	TRBV28	TRBJ1-1
CSARVRDEQYF	TGCAGTGCTAGAGTCAGGGACGAGCAGTACTTC	many	-	TRBV20-1	TRBJ2-7
CAWAPLADNEQFF	TGTGCCTGGGCCCCACTAGCGGACAATGAGCAGTTCTTC	-	TRBD2	TRBV30	TRBJ2-1
CASSAWGSADTQYF	TGTGCCAGCAGTGCCTGGGGGAGTGCAGATACGCAGTATTTT	many	-	TRBV6-1	TRBJ2-3
CASSLLGLAEYEQYF	TGTGCCAGCAGTTTATTAGGGCTAGCGGAGTACGAGCAGTACTTC	-	TRBD2	TRBV27	TRBJ2-7